This is a list of T cell receptor beta chains from one sample in a study of T cells in Graves' hyperthyroidism and ophthalmopathy. TCRdb recomputed calls from the multiplex PCR reads with MiXCR, one row per CDR3 protein. The repertoire holds 550,000 to 700,000 distinct CDR3 sequences, with roughly 46% as singletons. The specimen was peripheral blood or thyroid tissue (not recorded which). All receptors derive from an adult woman with Graves' disease, either hyperthyroidism or ophthalmopathy (not recorded which). Each CDR3 is given with its conserved first and last residue. D genes are given only for firm matches. Not every row has a clone size; where given, it reads once, few, many or a size class.

v_gene,abundance,j_gene,d_gene,CDR3aa,CDR3nt
TRBV20-1,many,TRBJ2-5,-,CSATPYKGLGETQYF,TGCAGTGCTACACCCTACAAAGGTTTGGGGGAGACCCAGTACTTC
TRBV15,once,TRBJ1-5,TRBD1,CATSRGVDRDQHF,TGTGCCACCAGCAGAGGCGTGGACAGGGACCAGCATTTT
TRBV5-1,many,TRBJ2-5,-,CASSLATGIETQYF,TGCGCCAGCAGCTTGGCCACCGGGATTGAGACCCAGTACTTC
TRBV20-1,many,TRBJ1-4,-,CSAFRSGSPKLFF,TGCAGTGCTTTTCGATCCGGGTCCCCAAAACTGTTTTTT
TRBV2,many,TRBJ2-7,TRBD1,CASSGRQGNYEQYF,TGTGCCAGCAGTGGAAGACAGGGTAATTACGAGCAGTACTTC
TRBV7-9,many,TRBJ2-2,-,CASQPGPTNTGELFF,TGTGCCAGTCAACCAGGTCCCACGAACACCGGGGAGCTGTTTTTT
TRBV29-1,-,TRBJ2-5,-,CSVEWMDRQHGEGQYF,TGCAGCGTTGAATGGATGGACAGACAACATGGGGAAGGCCAGTACTTC
TRBV7-3,many,TRBJ2-2,-,CASSHDRNTGELFF,TGTGCCAGCAGCCACGACAGAAACACCGGGGAGCTGTTTTTT
TRBV9,many,TRBJ1-1,-,CASSVRRDPTEAFF,TGTGCCAGCAGCGTACGGCGGGATCCCACTGAAGCTTTCTTT
TRBV7-9,few,TRBJ1-4,-,CASSADHEKLFF,TGTGCCAGCAGTGCTGACCATGAAAAACTGTTTTTT
TRBV28,few,TRBJ2-7,-,CASSLSGSLTEQYF,TGTGCCAGCAGTTTATCGGGCAGCCTGACCGAACAGTACTTC
TRBV7-9,many,TRBJ2-7,-,CASSSRTDGPAHEQYF,TGTGCCAGCAGCTCCCGAACGGACGGGCCCGCGCACGAGCAGTACTTC
TRBV10-3,-,TRBJ2-7,TRBD1,CAISGTDSYEQYF,TGTGCCATCTCCGGGACAGACTCCTACGAGCAGTACTTC
TRBV10-3,-,TRBJ1-1,-,CAISEVRGRTEAFF,TGTGCCATCAGTGAGGTTCGGGGGAGGACTGAAGCTTTCTTT
TRBV24-1,-,TRBJ1-1,TRBD1,CATSAPDRAGEAFF,TGTGCCACCAGTGCCCCTGACAGGGCGGGAGAAGCTTTCTTT
TRBV10-3,few,TRBJ1-2,-,CAISASQGNYGYTF,TGTGCCATCAGTGCCTCACAGGGTAACTATGGCTACACCTTC
TRBV10-3,-,TRBJ2-2,TRBD1,CAISEGQGNTGELFF,TGTGCCATCAGTGAGGGACAGGGAAATACCGGGGAGCTGTTTTTT
TRBV6-1,many,TRBJ2-7,-,CASSEVRALSYEQYF,TGTGCCAGCAGTGAAGTAAGAGCCCTCTCCTACGAGCAGTACTTC
TRBV7-9,once,TRBJ1-5,TRBD1,CASSLALGLQGAYEHF,TGTGCCAGCAGCTTAGCGCTAGGGCTGCAGGGGGCGTACGAGCATTTT
TRBV2,many,TRBJ1-2,-,CASRRGGAEDYGYTF,TGTGCCAGCAGGAGGGGGGGTGCGGAAGACTATGGCTACACCTTC
TRBV7-3,-,TRBJ2-7,-,CASSLTDGVPYF,TGTGCCAGCAGCTTGACGGACGGCGTGCCGTACTTC
TRBV5-4,many,TRBJ1-3,-,CASSLAGEMGNTIYF,TGTGCCAGCAGCTTGGCAGGAGAAATGGGAAACACCATATATTTT
TRBV29-1,-,TRBJ2-7,TRBD2,CSVVLAGRGNEQYF,TGCAGCGTTGTCTTAGCGGGAAGGGGGAACGAGCAGTACTTC
TRBV10-3,-,TRBJ1-5,TRBD1,CAISEGQGGNQPQHF,TGTGCCATCAGTGAGGGGCAGGGGGGCAATCAGCCCCAGCATTTT
TRBV28,-,TRBJ1-2,TRBD1,CACSARETGTYYGYTF,TGTGCCTGCAGTGCTCGCGAGACAGGGACGTACTATGGCTACACCTTC
TRBV20-1,many,TRBJ2-5,-,CSARYRPGETQYF,TGCAGTGCCAGGTACCGGCCGGGCGAGACCCAGTACTTC
TRBV11-2,many,TRBJ2-2,-,CASSTRRTGELFF,TGTGCCAGCAGCACCCGACGGACCGGGGAGCTGTTTTTT
TRBV29-1,many,TRBJ2-7,-,CSVETEGYYEQYF,TGCAGCGTTGAGACGGAAGGGTACTACGAGCAGTACTTC
TRBV19,-,TRBJ2-7,-,CASSPLSASLENEQYF,TGTGCCAGCAGCCCCTTGTCGGCCTCCCTGGAGAACGAGCAGTACTTC
TRBV11-2,many,TRBJ1-1,-,CASSLVAELEAFF,TGTGCCAGCAGCTTAGTGGCAGAGCTAGAAGCTTTCTTT
TRBV7-9,-,TRBJ2-7,TRBD2,CASSWTSGTNEQYF,TGTGCCAGCAGCTGGACTAGCGGGACCAACGAGCAGTACTTC
TRBV10-2,-,TRBJ2-7,TRBD2,CASSESAGVRYEQYF,TGCGCCAGCAGTGAGTCAGCGGGAGTACGTTACGAGCAGTACTTC
TRBV7-9,many,TRBJ1-2,-,CASSFGGGGFYGYTF,TGTGCCAGCAGCTTCGGCGGGGGGGGATTCTATGGCTACACCTTC
TRBV3-1,few,TRBJ2-7,-,CASSQRGGTGEQYF,TGTGCCAGCAGCCAGAGGGGTGGTACGGGCGAGCAGTACTTC
TRBV24-1,-,TRBJ2-4,TRBD1,CATRQGGIQYF,TGTGCCACAAGACAGGGCGGCATTCAGTACTTC
TRBV6-5,many,TRBJ1-2,TRBD1,CASRTGQGAHYGYTF,TGTGCCAGCAGAACGGGACAGGGGGCCCACTATGGCTACACCTTC
TRBV19,-,TRBJ1-1,-,CASSNAGSHTEAFF,TGTGCCAGTAGTAATGCAGGGTCGCACACTGAAGCTTTCTTT
TRBV3-1,many,TRBJ1-5,-,CASSQDWGVNQPQHF,TGTGCCAGCAGCCAAGATTGGGGGGTCAATCAGCCCCAGCATTTT
TRBV7-8,many,TRBJ2-5,-,CASSLDPALGTQYF,TGTGCCAGCAGCTTAGACCCAGCCTTAGGGACCCAGTACTTC
TRBV7-2,-,TRBJ2-7,TRBD2,CASSLTSRVYEQYF,TGCGCCAGCAGCTTGACTAGCCGGGTCTACGAGCAGTACTTC
TRBV10-3,-,TRBJ1-2,-,CAITSVQGFLNYGYTF,TGTGCCATCACCTCCGTACAGGGATTCCTTAACTATGGCTACACCTTC
TRBV9,-,TRBJ1-1,-,CASGVGGGTEAFF,TGTGCCAGCGGTGTGGGTGGGGGCACTGAAGCTTTCTTT
TRBV20-1,-,TRBJ2-6,-,CSASWDAYVLTF,TGCAGTGCTAGTTGGGATGCCTACGTCCTGACTTTC
TRBV10-3,-,TRBJ2-5,TRBD1,CAIRGPGQGQETQYF,TGTGCCATCAGGGGACCGGGACAGGGACAAGAGACCCAGTACTTC
TRBV11-2,-,TRBJ1-6,-,CASSLGSEAGHF,TGTGCCAGCAGCTTAGGTTCCGAGGCAGGCCACTTT
TRBV5-1,many,TRBJ1-1,-,CASSPGTDAFF,TGCGCCAGCAGCCCGGGGACGGATGCTTTCTTT
TRBV2,-,TRBJ1-6,TRBD1,CASSKGQGGSPLHF,TGTGCCAGCAGCAAGGGACAGGGGGGCTCACCCCTCCACTTT
TRBV7-3,few,TRBJ1-1,TRBD1,CASSATGEDTEAFF,TGTGCCAGCAGCGCGACAGGGGAAGACACTGAAGCTTTCTTT
TRBV7-8,few,TRBJ1-2,-,CASSVDSSYGYTF,TGTGCCAGCAGCGTAGACAGCAGCTATGGCTACACCTTC
TRBV6-2/TRBV6-3,many,TRBJ2-7,TRBD1,CASSYHRGPYEQYF,TGTGCCAGCAGTTACCACAGGGGGCCGTACGAGCAGTACTTC
TRBV10-1,-,TRBJ1-1,-,CASSELQGNTEAFF,TGCGCCAGCAGTGAGTTACAGGGAAACACTGAAGCTTTCTTT
TRBV5-1,many,TRBJ1-1,TRBD1,CASSLGTIGQGRTEAFF,TGCGCCAGCAGCTTAGGCACTATCGGACAGGGCAGGACTGAAGCTTTCTTT
TRBV15,-,TRBJ1-2,TRBD1,CATSRGSGGGYTF,TGTGCCACCAGCAGAGGGTCAGGGGGCGGCTACACCTTC